The 20 T cell receptor beta chains given below trace back to one sample, sequenced in a study of human T cells and chemical hapten exposure. Each CDR3 protein gets one entry after TCRdb re-called the RACE reads with MiXCR. The top ten clones hold more than 0.95% of a sample with a few hundred thousand distinct CDR3 sequences, roughly 7.7% of them seen once. As to time point: pre-sensitization, week 0. Specified treatment: therapeutic diphenylcyclopropenone sensitization with weekly scalp DPC. Specimen: whole blood, collected in connection with sensitization to the hapten diphenylcyclopropenone (DPC). The origin of the receptors is a man between 18 and 29 years old with alopecia areata. Some clones in this sample may be carry-over from other donors' samples.

This clonotype was seen only a few times. The gene calls are TRBV24-1 and TRBJ2-6; D possibly corresponds to TRBD2 (6 bases). Trimming pared 2 bases from V and 6 bases from J, leaving 19 bases between. The CDR3 runs 18 residues. The V gene's germline CDR1 is KGHDR and CDR2 SFDVKD. The CDR3 sequence: CATSDSRQGLLLANVLTF. CDR3 coding DNA: TGTGCCACCAGTGATTCCAGGCAGGGACTTCTCTTGGCCAACGTCCTGACTTTC.

This chain links TRBV5-6 with TRBJ2-7, with 9 nucleotides matching TRBD1. V shed 3 bases and J 3 bases; nucleotides not matched to a gene: 10. The length of the CDR3 is 16 residues. Germline assignment: CDR1 SGHDT and CDR2 YYEEEE. DNA of the CDR3: TGTGCCAGCAGCTCGCCTGGGACAGGGTACTTCTACGAGCAGTACTTC. This sequence encodes CASSSPGTGYFYEQYF.

There are many counts of this clonotype. The CDR3 DNA sequence: TGTGCCAGCAGCTTAGTCAGGGAACCCTACGAGCAGTACTTC. It encodes CASSLVREPYEQYF. The gene calls are TRBV7-9 and TRBJ2-7; D is perhaps TRBD1 (5 bases). This CDR3 comprises 14 residues. V was trimmed by 1 base and J by 2 bases, leaving 9 bases between them. Germline loops: CDR1 SEHNR, CDR2 FQNEAQ (reference sequence).

This clonotype was seen a few times. V is TRBV11-1 and J is TRBJ1-6; TRBD1 is a possible D gene (6 bases). The germline V gene encodes CDR1 SGHAT and CDR2 FQDESV (reference sequence). The CDR3 length is 19 residues. V dropped 7 bases and J dropped 0 bases, with 22 bases sitting between them. The CDR3 loop is CASTVGGGRVGSYNSPLHF. The CDR3, as DNA: TGTGCCAGCACCGTTGGAGGGGGACGGGTGGGCTCCTATAATTCACCCCTCCACTTT.

The chain uses TRBV4-1 and TRBJ2-1, with D uncertain. V dropped 4 bases and J dropped 1 base, with 14 bases sitting between them. This CDR3 is built from 16 residues. The germline gives CDR1 MGHRA, CDR2 YSYEKL. The CDR3 protein is CASSLNALRSYNEQFF. The CDR3 DNA reads as TGCGCCAGCAGCCTTAATGCACTACGTTCCTACAATGAGCAGTTCTTC.

This clonotype has at least ten counts. The V gene is TRBV2, the J gene TRBJ1-3; no definite D call. The CDR3 runs 14 residues. The germline CDR1 and CDR2 sequences are SNHLY and FYNNEI. Trimming shortened V by 11 bases and J by 2 bases, and 16 bases separated the two germline ends. CDR3 in amino acids: CASGPGATGNTIYF. CDR3 sequence (DNA): TGTGCCTCTGGGCCGGGAGCCACTGGAAACACCATATATTTT.

CDR3 loop: CASSYEHTGELFF. The CDR3, as DNA: TGTGCCAGCAGTTATGAACACACCGGGGAGCTGTTTTTT. The chain employs TRBV6-5 and TRBJ2-2; D is uncertain. V lost 3 bases and J lost 3, with 5 bases in between. The CDR3 has 13 amino acids. Germline V gene data show CDR1 as MNHEY and CDR2 as SVGAGI.

CDR3 in DNA: TGCGCCAGCCAGGCTTCGTATAGCAATCAGCCCCAGCATTTT. Its translation is CASQASYSNQPQHF. The V gene is TRBV10-1, the J gene TRBJ1-5, with D unresolved. The CDR3 is 14 residues long. Between the trimmed V and J ends, which lost 8 bases and 0 bases, there was a span of 11 bases. Germline V gene data show CDR1 as WNHNN and CDR2 as SYGVQD (reference sequence).

The chain joins TRBV12-5 to TRBJ2-5, with D possibly TRBD1 on 6 matching bases. This CDR3 contains 15 residues. Germline-derived CDR1 and CDR2 are LGHNT and FRNRAP. The V end was cut by 0 bases, the J end by 2 bases, with 10 bases between. Written as DNA, the CDR3 is TGTGCTAGTGGTTTGGTACTTGGACAGCAAGAGACCCAGTACTTC. Residues: CASGLVLGQQETQYF.

The chain employs TRBV20-1 and TRBJ1-1, with 11 bases aligning to TRBD1. This CDR3 is 14 amino acids long. Germline CDR1 and CDR2: DFQATT and SNEGSKA (reference sequence). V trimming: 5 bases; J trimming: 5 bases; junction bases outside the gene matches: 7. The CDR3 DNA sequence: TGCAGTGCTGGGACAGGGGGTTTGTGGACTGAAGCTTTCTTT. This translates into CSAGTGGLWTEAFF.

This clonotype has more than one count but fewer than ten. The chain uses TRBV7-9 and TRBJ1-2, with D perhaps matching TRBD1 (6 bases). V dropped 2 bases and J dropped 4 bases, with 17 bases sitting between them. The CDR3 sequence is 16 residues long. Germline CDR1 reads SEHNR; CDR2 reads FQNEAQ (reference sequence). For the CDR3, the DNA is TGTGCCAGCAGCTTAAGAGTGCTGGGGGCGATCTATGGCTACACCTTC. This translates into CASSLRVLGAIYGYTF.

V is TRBV12-3 or TRBV12-4 and J is TRBJ2-1; D perhaps matches TRBD2 (5 bases). This CDR3 has 14 amino acids. V lost 5 bases, J lost 6 bases, and 14 bases lay in between. In DNA form, the CDR3 reads TGTGCCAGCAGTACAAACGGGGATCGCAATGAGCAGTTCTTC. This encodes CASSTNGDRNEQFF.

The sample holds a few counts of this clonotype. The chain uses TRBV7-2 and TRBJ2-3; 7 bases align to TRBD1. The ends lost 1 base at V and 2 bases at J; junction bases unmatched: 3. CDR1 and CDR2 from the germline V gene are SGHTA and FQGNSA. This CDR3 is 15 amino acids long. The CDR3 here is CASSLETGFTDTQYF. In DNA form, the CDR3 reads TGTGCCAGCAGCTTAGAGACAGGGTTCACAGATACGCAGTATTTT. The whole variable domain, remainder taken from reference TRBV7-2 and TRBJ2-3, is GAGVSQSPSNKVTEKGKDVELRCDPISGHTALYWYRQSLGQGLEFLIYFQGNSAPDKSGLPSDRFSAERTGGSVSTLTIQRTQQEDSAVYLCASSLETGFTDTQYFGPGTRLTVL.

This clonotype was found many times. The chain is built from TRBV9 and TRBJ1-4, with unresolved D. This CDR3 region has 15 residues. V was pared by 3 bases and J by 5 bases, with 14 bases between. In germline, CDR1 is SGDLS, CDR2 YYNGEE. DNA for the CDR3: TGTGCCAGCAGCGGGACTTCGATTGGAAATGAAAAACTGTTTTTT. Encoded protein: CASSGTSIGNEKLFF.

The chain is built from TRBV6-1 and TRBJ2-7, with D possibly being TRBD1 (6 bases). The V gene's germline CDR1 is MNHNS and CDR2 SASEGT. The CDR3 length is 15 residues. V shed 7 bases and J shed 0 bases, with 16 bases lying between them. This CDR3 is CASTEGTRGSYEQYF. In DNA form, the CDR3 reads TGTGCCAGCACCGAAGGGACAAGGGGCTCCTACGAGCAGTACTTC.

This clonotype was seen repeatedly, ten times or more. The gene calls are TRBV7-2 and TRBJ2-3; D gene unclear. The CDR3 length is 14 residues. Germline CDR1 reads SGHTA; CDR2 reads FQGNSA. Deletions cut 2 bases from V and 0 bases from J, with 6 bases between. This chain's CDR3 is CASSLRYSTDTQYF. As DNA, the CDR3 is TGTGCCAGCAGCTTACGTTACAGCACAGATACGCAGTATTTT. Using reference TRBV7-2 and TRBJ2-3 for the parts outside the CDR3, the full variable domain is GAGVSQSPSNKVTEKGKDVELRCDPISGHTALYWYRQSLGQGLEFLIYFQGNSAPDKSGLPSDRFSAERTGGSVSTLTIQRTQQEDSAVYLCASSLRYSTDTQYFGPGTRLTVL.

The V call is TRBV5-1, the J call TRBJ2-2, with a weak D call TRBD1 (6 bases). The CDR3 covers 15 residues. V shed 4 bases and J shed 0 bases, with 10 bases lying between them. Germline V gene sequence: CDR1 SGHRS, CDR2 YFSETQ. In nucleotides, the CDR3 is TGCGCCAGCAGCCGCTGGACAGCGAACACCGGGGAGCTGTTTTTT. Amino acids: CASSRWTANTGELFF.

The V call is TRBV10-3, the J call TRBJ1-5, with D perhaps TRBD1 (6 bases). Germline CDR1 ENHRY, CDR2 SYGVKD. The CDR3 totals 13 residues. Trimming took off 3 bases at V and 6 bases at J, with 9 bases between the two ends. In DNA, the CDR3 is TGTGCCATCAGTGACGGGGGGGCTCAGCCCCAGCATTTT. Protein: CAISDGGAQPQHF.

At least ten counts were recorded for this clonotype. This chain uses TRBV7-8 with TRBJ1-5; 7 nucleotides align to TRBD1. The germline V gene encodes CDR1 SGHVS and CDR2 FQNEAQ. V shed 2 bases and J 0 bases; nucleotides not matched to a gene: 7. The CDR3 is made up of 17 amino acids. CDR3 sequence reads: CASSLRTGVYSNQPQHF. The CDR3 coding sequence is TGTGCCAGCAGCTTAAGAACAGGGGTTTATAGCAATCAGCCCCAGCATTTT.

This chain links TRBV4-1 with TRBJ2-5; TRBD1 is a possible D gene (6 bases). The CDR3 covers 17 residues. CDR1 and CDR2 from the germline V gene are MGHRA and YSYEKL. Between the trimmed V and J ends, which lost 0 bases and 4 bases, there was a span of 18 bases. CDR3 nucleotides: TGCGCCAGCAGCCAAGAGATAACAGGGCCAGTAGGAGAGACCCAGTACTTC. It translates to CASSQEITGPVGETQYF.